This T cell receptor beta chain originates from a study of blood T cell repertoires in COVID-19. Study information: COVID-19 samples, acute and convalescent, were from the United States, Italy and Spain. Sample material is recorded as cDNA or gDNA derived from T cells, B-cell-depleted T cells, or PBMCs.

Source study methods: For nucleated cells, counts were estimated from reference gene primer amplification. Produced via immunoSEQ multiplex PCR; TCRdb's table is partial and in-frame only. That table is the source of V, J and clone size, and D and trimming were worked out from the DNA. The sample holds 260,000 or so clones; 84% are singletons and the top ten take roughly 8.6%. The CDR3 contains 12 residues. V gave up 2 bases and J gave up 9 bases, with 8 bases separating them. Germline values: CDR1 MNHNS, CDR2 SASEGT. The rearrangement joins TRBV6-1 to TRBJ2-1; maybe TRBD1 (6 bases). Source material: peripheral blood. The TCR was taken from a human donor in a cohort sampled during active COVID-19. The DNA of the CDR3 is TGTGCCAGCAGTGAAATGGGGGCTGAGCAGTTCTTC. It translates to CASSEMGAEQFF.